Reported below is one T cell receptor beta chain. Clones were sequenced by immunoSEQ multiplex PCR, and TCRdb holds only the in-frame ones, with some missing. The data contain roughly 48,000 clones, approximately 89% of them singletons. V was trimmed by 4 bases and J by 3 bases, leaving 19 bases between them. This CDR3 contains 16 residues. Germline CDR1 reads LNHDA; CDR2 reads SQIVND (reference sequence). This sample was taken from a study of control samples from healthy donors and cancer patients. The rearrangement uses TRBV19 and TRBJ2-7; D not resolved. The sample comprised PBMCs. This TCR came from a woman aged 40 to 50 with head and neck cancer. CDR3 bases: TGTGCCAGTAGTACCGACGCCAAGGTCACAGTCTACGAGCAGTACTTC. Protein: CASSTDAKVTVYEQYF.